Following are 22 T cell receptor beta chains from one sample sequenced in a study of cytomegalovirus exposure and HLA in healthy donors. PCR was performed using 60 Vbeta and 13 Jbeta primers. The data were produced by immunoSEQ multiplex PCR, yet TCRdb's version contains in-frame clones alone and is incomplete. Altogether fewer than 130,000 clones are present, about 59% being singletons, with the ten largest covering 3% to 4%. The sample consisted of PBMCs. The source is a man aged 30 to 39 in good health and CMV-seropositive.

The chain links TRBV7-9 to TRBJ1-2; weak D call: TRBD1 (6 bases). In germline, CDR1 is SEHNR, CDR2 FQNEAQ (reference sequence). V was pared by 5 bases and J by 5 bases, with 18 bases between. CDR3 length: 15 amino acids. The CDR3: CASSGKGQGSYGYTF. For the CDR3, the DNA is TGTGCCAGCAGCGGAAAGGGGCAGGGGTCTTATGGCTACACCTTC.

This sequence joins TRBV9 and TRBJ1-6; 7 bases map to TRBD1. CDR3 length: 16 residues. V gave up 2 bases and J gave up 9 bases; unmatched junction bases: 11. From germline, CDR1 is SGDLS and CDR2 YYNGEE. The CDR3 region is CASSVDLGTATSPLHF. The CDR3 coding sequence is TGTGCCAGCAGCGTCGATCTCGGGACAGCAACTTCACCCCTCCACTTT.

This clone was counted once. The chain has TRBV6-1 and TRBJ1-4; possibly TRBD1 for D (6 bases). The CDR3 totals 14 residues. Germline CDR1 MNHNS, CDR2 SASEGT. V lost 7 bases and J lost 7, with 16 bases in between. Here the CDR3 reads CASNLQGGGEKLFF. CDR3 nucleotide sequence: TGTGCCAGCAACCTACAGGGTGGGGGTGAAAAACTGTTTTTT.

This chain links TRBV10-3 with TRBJ1-1, with D perhaps TRBD1 (6 bases). The CDR3 covers 14 residues. Between the trimmed V and J ends, which lost 6 bases and 1 base, there was a span of 12 bases. Germline V gives CDR1 ENHRY, CDR2 SYGVKD. The CDR3 reads CAISPDRTNTEAFF. In DNA, the CDR3 is TGTGCCATCAGCCCCGACAGGACGAACACTGAAGCTTTCTTT.

The CDR3 DNA sequence: TGTGCCAGCAGTTACTCGAATCTCCGAGCTGGAAACACCATATATTTT. Encoded protein: CASSYSNLRAGNTIYF. This chain uses TRBV6-5 with TRBJ1-3; D is unclear. V lost 0 bases and J lost 2, with 11 bases in between. Germline CDR1 and CDR2: MNHEY and SVGAGI. The CDR3 consists of 16 residues.

This clone was seen more than once but under ten times. The rearrangement uses TRBV12-5 and TRBJ2-7, with a weak D call TRBD2 (5 bases). The CDR3 consists of 15 residues. The ends were cut back, 5 bases at V and 0 bases at J, with 14 bases in the middle. Germline loops: CDR1 LGHNT, CDR2 FRNRAP. The CDR3: CASGPGLPASYEQYF. The CDR3 DNA sequence: TGTGCTAGTGGTCCAGGACTGCCGGCCTCCTACGAGCAGTACTTC.

The chain employs TRBV7-3 and TRBJ2-3, with D possibly TRBD2 on 6 matching bases. CDR1 is SGHTA and CDR2 is FQGTGA in the germline V gene. This CDR3 is built from 15 residues. The V end was cut by 1 base, the J end by 4 bases, with 12 bases between. The CDR3 bases are TGTGCCAGCAGCTTAATCGCTTCGGGGGCAGATACGCAGTATTTT. Translated, it gives CASSLIASGADTQYF.

A note on this clone: An end of the junction differs from the germline gene, which may be a read error. The rearrangement uses TRBV7-9 and TRBJ2-3, with 8 nucleotides matching TRBD1. Germline lookup yields CDR1 SEHNR and CDR2 FQNEAQ (reference sequence). This CDR3 contains 16 residues. The CDR3 reads CSSSLAPGGGTDTQYF. The CDR3 DNA reads TGTTCCAGCAGCTTAGCTCCAGGGGGCGGCACAGATACGCAGTATTTT.

The J gene is TRBJ1-4, the V gene TRBV7-9; D is perhaps TRBD1 (5 bases). Germline CDR1 SEHNR, CDR2 FQNEAQ (reference sequence). V was shortened by 5 bases and J by 4 bases, with 11 bases between the two germline ends. The CDR3 extends over 14 amino acids. DNA of the CDR3: TGTGCCAGCAGCAGCAGGGCCCTTAATGAAAAACTGTTTTTT. As protein: CASSSRALNEKLFF.

For this clone: One junction end does not reproduce the germline sequence, and a read error may be involved. The CDR3 sequence is CASSVAEGQMTFATDTQYF. In DNA form, the CDR3 reads TGTGCCAGCAGCGTAGCCGAGGGACAGATGACTTTTGCCACAGATACGCAGTATTTT. The rearrangement links TRBV7-6 to TRBJ2-3, with 7 bases fitting TRBD1. Germline values: CDR1 SGHVS, CDR2 FNYEAQ. The CDR3 has 19 amino acids.

The rearrangement uses TRBV19 and TRBJ1-6, with 8 bases identical to TRBD1. The CDR3 consists of 15 residues. J lost 10 bases, V lost 5 bases, and 10 bases had no gene match. Germline assignment: CDR1 LNHDA and CDR2 SQIVND (reference sequence). DNA of the CDR3: TGTGCCAGTAGTCCGCCGGGACAGGTCGGATCACCCCTCCACTTT. Residues: CASSPPGQVGSPLHF. The full variable domain, completed using reference TRBV19 and TRBJ1-6, is DGGITQSPKYLFRKEGQNVTLSCEQNLNHDAMYWYRQDPGQGLRLIYYSQIVNDFQKGDIAEGYSVSREKKESFPLTVTSAQKNPTAFYLCASSPPGQVGSPLHFGNGTRLTVT.

To note about this clone: Different DNA sequences within this sample yield the same CDR3. The CDR3 DNA follows: TGCGCCAGCAGCCCGGGACAGGGGGGCGAAAAACTGTTTTTT. This gives the protein CASSPGQGGEKLFF. The V and J genes are TRBV5-1 and TRBJ1-4, with 11 nucleotides matching TRBD1. The V and J ends lost 4 bases and 8 bases, in that order; junction bases with no gene match: 4. There are 14 residues in the CDR3. Looked up from germline, CDR1 is SGHRS and CDR2 is YFSETQ.

The chain has TRBV2 and TRBJ1-4, with TRBD1 as a possible D gene (6 bases). The ends were cut back, 4 bases at V and 5 bases at J, with 11 bases in the middle. CDR1 and CDR2 (germline): SNHLY, FYNNEI. The CDR3 extends over 14 amino acids. CDR3 sequence (DNA): TGTGCCAGCAGTGGCGACAGGCCGAATGAAAAACTGTTTTTT. It encodes CASSGDRPNEKLFF.

The chain uses TRBV19 and TRBJ2-4, with D perhaps TRBD2 (5 bases). CDR3 length: 15 residues. V lost 0 bases and J 8 bases, leaving 14 bases between the germline ends. CDR1 and CDR2 (germline): LNHDA, SQIVND (reference sequence). In DNA, the CDR3 is TGTGCCAGTAGTATAGATTTCAGGCCGGAGGACATTCAGTACTTC. Encoded protein: CASSIDFRPEDIQYF.

In this sample, this clone turned up once. The rearrangement links TRBV4-1 to TRBJ2-5, with D possibly matching TRBD2 (7 bases). V dropped 4 bases and J dropped 1 base, with 16 bases sitting between them. Germline V gene lookup returns CDR1 MGHRA and CDR2 YSYEKL. This CDR3 has 16 amino acids. The CDR3 DNA follows: TGCGCCAGCAGCCGGGGGCAGGGGACTACCCAAGAGACCCAGTACTTC. This encodes CASSRGQGTTQETQYF.

This chain connects TRBV6-1 to TRBJ2-1; no clear D gene. V dropped 4 bases and J dropped 8 bases, with 9 bases sitting between them. CDR3 size: 12 residues. Germline V gene sequence: CDR1 MNHNS, CDR2 SASEGT. The CDR3 spells CASSGAGYEQFF. The CDR3 region has the DNA TGTGCCAGCAGTGGAGCCGGGTATGAGCAGTTCTTC.

About this clone: At one of its ends the junction is not consistent with the germline gene, which may arise from a read error. The DNA of the CDR3 is TGTGTCAGCAGCCCAGGACTAGAGTACACCGGGGAGCTGTTTTTT. This encodes CVSSPGLEYTGELFF. The chain joins TRBV11-2 to TRBJ2-2, with 7 bases lining up with TRBD2. Germline CDR1 SGHAT, CDR2 FQNNGV. There are 15 residues in the CDR3.

V gene TRBV9 combines with J gene TRBJ2-3; D may be TRBD2 (5 bases). The V gene lost 0 bases and the J gene lost 1 base, with 12 bases spanning the gap. This CDR3 has 16 residues. The V gene's germline CDR1 is SGDLS and CDR2 YYNGEE. The CDR3 nucleotides are TGTGCCAGCAGCGTAGGGGATAGCGTGGGCACAGATACGCAGTATTTT. It encodes CASSVGDSVGTDTQYF.

This clone was seen a handful of times. The chain couples TRBV5-4 to TRBJ2-5; D not resolved. V was cut by 4 bases and J by 4 bases, with 8 bases left in between. The CDR3 runs 12 residues. Germline assignment: CDR1 SGHNT and CDR2 YYREEE (reference sequence). DNA of the CDR3: TGTGCCAGCAGCGGTCCCAGAGAGACCCAGTACTTC. Its protein is CASSGPRETQYF.

This clone showed up just a few times. V and J are TRBV4-2 and TRBJ2-6, with 12 bases fitting TRBD2. The germline V gene encodes CDR1 LGHNA and CDR2 YNFKEQ. V gave up 4 bases and J gave up 0 bases; unmatched junction bases: 16. The CDR3 extends over 22 amino acids. The CDR3 coding sequence is TGTGCCAGCAGCCCCACCGGATTTCCACTAGCGGGGGGACACTCTGGGGCCAACGTCCTGACTTTC. As protein: CASSPTGFPLAGGHSGANVLTF.

The chain combines TRBV30 with TRBJ1-1; maybe TRBD1 (5 bases). Looked up from germline, CDR1 is GTSNPN and CDR2 is SVGIG (reference sequence). V lost 0 bases to trimming and J lost 5 bases, with 10 bases between them. This CDR3 has 13 amino acids. The CDR3 is CAWSVDQGTEAFF. The CDR3 DNA reads TGTGCCTGGAGTGTCGACCAGGGTACTGAAGCTTTCTTT.

This clone has a handful of counts. This chain connects TRBV9 to TRBJ2-1; 8 bases are shared with TRBD2. Trimming took 3 bases from V and 7 from J; bases not matched to a gene: 3. CDR1 is SGDLS, CDR2 YYNGEE, per germline. The CDR3 consists of 13 residues. The CDR3 spells CASSAGGGNEQFF. The CDR3 region has the DNA TGTGCCAGCAGCGCGGGGGGGGGAAATGAGCAGTTCTTC.